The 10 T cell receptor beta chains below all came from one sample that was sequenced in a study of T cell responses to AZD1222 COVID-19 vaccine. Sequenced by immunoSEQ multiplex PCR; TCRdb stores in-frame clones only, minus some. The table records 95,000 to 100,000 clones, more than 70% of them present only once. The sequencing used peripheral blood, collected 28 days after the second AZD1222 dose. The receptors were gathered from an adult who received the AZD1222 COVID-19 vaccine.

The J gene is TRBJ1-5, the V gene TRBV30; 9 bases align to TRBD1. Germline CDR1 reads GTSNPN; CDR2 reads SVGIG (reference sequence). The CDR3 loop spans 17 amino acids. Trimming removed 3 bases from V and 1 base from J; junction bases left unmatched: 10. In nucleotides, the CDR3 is TGTGCCTGGAGCCGGGACAGGGAATTTCGAAGCAATCAGCCCCAGCATTTT. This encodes CAWSRDREFRSNQPQHF.

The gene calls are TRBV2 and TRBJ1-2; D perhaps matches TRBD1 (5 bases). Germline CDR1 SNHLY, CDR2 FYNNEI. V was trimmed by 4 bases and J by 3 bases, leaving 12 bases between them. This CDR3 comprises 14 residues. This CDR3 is CASSVGPRDYGYTF. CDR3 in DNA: TGTGCCAGCAGTGTGGGACCGCGGGACTATGGCTACACCTTC.

CDR3 sequence reads: CASSEERYGTSGITDTQYF. CDR3 nucleotides: TGTGCCAGCAGTGAAGAGAGGTATGGGACTAGCGGGATCACAGATACGCAGTATTTT. This chain joins TRBV2 and TRBJ2-3, with 13 bases that match TRBD2. The V and J ends lost 1 base and 2 bases, in that order; junction bases with no gene match: 9. Germline values: CDR1 SNHLY, CDR2 FYNNEI. The CDR3 extends over 19 amino acids.

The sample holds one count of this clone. The DNA of the CDR3 is TGTGCCAGCAGTTTCCTAGAGGGTCGGAGCTCCTACAATGAGCAGTTCTTC. Amino acids: CASSFLEGRSSYNEQFF. The chain recombines TRBV28 with TRBJ2-1, with D tentatively TRBD2 (5 bases). V dropped 3 bases and J dropped 0 bases, with 15 bases sitting between them. Germline V gene lookup returns CDR1 MDHEN and CDR2 SYDVKM. The CDR3 has 17 residues.

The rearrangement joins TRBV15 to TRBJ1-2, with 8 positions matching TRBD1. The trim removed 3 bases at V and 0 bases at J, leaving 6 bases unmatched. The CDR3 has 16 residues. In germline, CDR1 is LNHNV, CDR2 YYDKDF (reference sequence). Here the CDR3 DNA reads TGTGCCACCAGCAGGGGGGGGACAGGCCCTAACTATGGCTACACCTTC. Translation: CATSRGGTGPNYGYTF. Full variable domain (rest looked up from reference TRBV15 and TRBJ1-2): DAMVIQNPRYQVTQFGKPVTLSCSQTLNHNVMYWYQQKSSQAPKLLFHYYDKDFNNEADTPDNFQSRRPNTSFCFLDIRSPGLGDTAMYLCATSRGGTGPNYGYTFGSGTRLTVV.

In DNA, the CDR3 is TGTGCCAGCAGTACTACGGGGTACGAGCAGTACTTC. Encoded protein: CASSTTGYEQYF. The V and J genes are TRBV3-1 (or the pseudogene TRBV3-2) and TRBJ2-7; TRBD2 is a possible D gene (5 bases). Per germline, CDR1 LGHDT and CDR2 YNNKEL (reference sequence). CDR3 length: 12 amino acids. Trimming stripped 6 bases from V and 4 bases from J, with 10 bases between.

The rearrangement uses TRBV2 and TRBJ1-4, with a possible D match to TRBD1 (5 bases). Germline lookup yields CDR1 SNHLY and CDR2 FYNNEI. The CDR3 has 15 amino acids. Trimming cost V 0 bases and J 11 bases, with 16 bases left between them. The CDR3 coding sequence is TGTGCCAGCAGTGAAGCTCTTGCGGGCCGGGGGAAACTGTTTTTT. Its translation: CASSEALAGRGKLFF.

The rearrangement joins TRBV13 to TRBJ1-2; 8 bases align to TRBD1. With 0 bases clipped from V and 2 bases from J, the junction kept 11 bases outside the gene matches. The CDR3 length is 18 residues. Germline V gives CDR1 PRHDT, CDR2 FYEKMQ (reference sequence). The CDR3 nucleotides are TGTGCCAGCAGCTTAGGAGGTCCGACAGGGGATGGGAACTATGGCTACACCTTC. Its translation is CASSLGGPTGDGNYGYTF.

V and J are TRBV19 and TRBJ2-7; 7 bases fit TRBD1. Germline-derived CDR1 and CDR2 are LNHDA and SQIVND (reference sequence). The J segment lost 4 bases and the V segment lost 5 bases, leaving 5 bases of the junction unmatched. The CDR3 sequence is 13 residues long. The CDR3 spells CASSPETGYEQYF. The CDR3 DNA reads TGTGCCAGTAGTCCAGAGACAGGGTACGAGCAGTACTTC.

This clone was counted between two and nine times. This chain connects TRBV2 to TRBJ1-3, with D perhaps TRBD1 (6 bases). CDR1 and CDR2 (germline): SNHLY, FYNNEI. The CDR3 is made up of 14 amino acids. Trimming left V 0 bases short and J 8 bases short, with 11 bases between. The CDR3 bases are TGTGCCAGCAGTGAAGCGGGGGGGCTTGACACCATATATTTT. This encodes CASSEAGGLDTIYF.